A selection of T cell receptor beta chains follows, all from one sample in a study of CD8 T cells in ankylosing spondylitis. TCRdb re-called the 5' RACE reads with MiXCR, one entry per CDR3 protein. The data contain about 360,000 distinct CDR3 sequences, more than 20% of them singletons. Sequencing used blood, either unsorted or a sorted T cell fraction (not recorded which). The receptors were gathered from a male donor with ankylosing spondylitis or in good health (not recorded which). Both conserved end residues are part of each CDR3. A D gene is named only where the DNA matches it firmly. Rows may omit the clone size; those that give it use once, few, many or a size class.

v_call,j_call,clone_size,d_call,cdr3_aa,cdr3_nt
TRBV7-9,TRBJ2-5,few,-,CASSLGGPGQHQETQYF,TGTGCCAGCAGCTTAGGGGGCCCCGGACAGCATCAAGAGACCCAGTACTTC
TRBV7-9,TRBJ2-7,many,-,CASSVGTPLYEQYF,TGTGCCAGCAGCGTCGGGACCCCTCTCTACGAGCAGTACTTC
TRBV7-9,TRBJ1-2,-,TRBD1,CASSLETGGVLAHGYTF,TGTGCCAGCAGCTTAGAGACAGGGGGCGTCTTGGCCCATGGCTACACCTTC
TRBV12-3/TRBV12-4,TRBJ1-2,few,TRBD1,CASSSLEGAKYGYTF,TGTGCCAGCAGCTCCTTAGAGGGGGCTAAATATGGCTACACCTTC
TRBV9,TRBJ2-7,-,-,CASSVDGAIYEQYF,TGTGCCAGCAGCGTAGACGGGGCCATATACGAGCAGTACTTC
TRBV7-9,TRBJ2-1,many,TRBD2,CASSPLGLAGAYNEQFF,TGTGCCAGCAGCCCCCTGGGACTAGCGGGGGCCTACAATGAGCAGTTCTTC
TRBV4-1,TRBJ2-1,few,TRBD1,CASSQVGDRYNEQFF,TGCGCCAGCAGCCAAGTGGGGGACAGGTACAATGAGCAGTTCTTC
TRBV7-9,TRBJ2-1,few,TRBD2,CASSSILAEYNEQFF,TGTGCCAGCAGCTCCATACTAGCGGAGTACAATGAGCAGTTCTTC
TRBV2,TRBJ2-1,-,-,CASSATKLHNEQFF,TGTGCCAGCAGTGCAACTAAACTTCACAATGAGCAGTTCTTC
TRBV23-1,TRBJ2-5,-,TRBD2,CASSRVAGGQETQYF,TGCGCCAGCAGTCGGGTAGCGGGGGGGCAAGAGACCCAGTACTTC
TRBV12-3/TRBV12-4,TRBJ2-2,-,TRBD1,CASSLQGAGPGELFF,TGTGCCAGCAGTTTACAGGGGGCAGGGCCTGGGGAGCTGTTTTTT
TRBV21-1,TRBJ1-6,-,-,CASSTQGLFENSPLHF,TGTGCCAGCAGCACCCAGGGTTTGTTCGAGAATTCACCCCTCCACTTT
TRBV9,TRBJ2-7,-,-,CASSVGPGPGEQYF,TGTGCCAGCAGCGTAGGCCCGGGGCCGGGTGAGCAGTACTTC
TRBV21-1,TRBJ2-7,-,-,CASSSNRQGGQYF,TGTGCCAGCAGCTCCAACAGACAGGGGGGGCAGTACTTC
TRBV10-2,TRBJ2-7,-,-,CASSEDTYYEQYF,TGCGCCAGCAGTGAGGACACCTACTACGAGCAGTACTTC
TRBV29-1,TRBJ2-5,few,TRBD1,CSGRTGRETQYF,TGCAGCGGCCGGACAGGGCGAGAGACCCAGTACTTC
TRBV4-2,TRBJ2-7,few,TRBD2,CASSQDQGTSGYEQYF,TGTGCCAGCAGCCAAGATCAGGGGACTAGCGGCTACGAGCAGTACTTC
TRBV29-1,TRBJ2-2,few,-,CSVADRWPGELFF,TGCAGCGTGGCTGACAGATGGCCCGGGGAGCTGTTTTTT
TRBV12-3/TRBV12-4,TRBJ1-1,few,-,CASSPWAGSEAFF,TGTGCCAGCAGCCCGTGGGCAGGGAGTGAAGCTTTCTTT
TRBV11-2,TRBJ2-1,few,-,CASSLTRSEQFF,TGTGCCAGCAGCTTAACAAGGAGTGAGCAGTTCTTC
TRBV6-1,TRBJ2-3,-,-,CASRQSGDHTQYF,TGTGCCAGCAGGCAGTCCGGGGATCATACGCAGTATTTT
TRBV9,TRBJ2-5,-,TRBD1,CASSPRGLGETQYF,TGTGCCAGCAGCCCGAGGGGGCTGGGGGAGACCCAGTACTTC
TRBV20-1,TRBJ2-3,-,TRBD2,CSVSGTGGGDTQYF,TGCAGTGTTTCCGGGACCGGGGGGGGGGATACGCAGTATTTT
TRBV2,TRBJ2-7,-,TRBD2,CASSETTSGAYEQYF,TGTGCCAGCAGTGAAACCACTAGCGGGGCCTACGAGCAGTACTTC
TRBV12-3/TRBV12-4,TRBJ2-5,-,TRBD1,CASSPDRGQETQYF,TGTGCCAGCAGCCCTGACAGGGGTCAAGAGACCCAGTACTTC
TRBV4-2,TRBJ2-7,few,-,CASSQVGDRDSYEQYF,TGTGCCAGCAGCCAAGTGGGAGACAGAGACTCCTACGAGCAGTACTTC
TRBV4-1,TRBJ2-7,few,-,CASSQGAGASYEQYF,TGCGCCAGCAGCCAAGGTGCGGGGGCCTCCTACGAGCAGTACTTC
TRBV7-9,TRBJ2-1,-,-,CSSRPTSIHEQFF,TGTTCCAGCAGACCCACTAGCATCCATGAGCAGTTCTTC
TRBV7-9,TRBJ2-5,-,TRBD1,CASSSRQGQQETQYF,TGTGCCAGCAGCTCTAGACAGGGCCAGCAAGAGACCCAGTACTTC
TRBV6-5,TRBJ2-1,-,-,CASSYSPYEQFF,TGTGCCAGCAGTTATTCCCCGTATGAGCAGTTCTTC
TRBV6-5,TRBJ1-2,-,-,CASSSGTGNYGYTF,TGTGCCAGCAGTTCGGGGACGGGGAACTATGGCTACACCTTC
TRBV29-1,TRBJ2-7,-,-,CSVVARGYEQYF,TGCAGCGTTGTTGCTAGGGGCTACGAGCAGTACTTC
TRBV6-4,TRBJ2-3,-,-,CASTRPLLAPDTQYF,TGTGCCAGCACCCGGCCCCTACTAGCTCCAGATACGCAGTATTTT
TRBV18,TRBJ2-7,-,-,CASSPNGQSYEQYF,TGTGCCAGCTCACCCAACGGACAGTCCTACGAGCAGTACTTC
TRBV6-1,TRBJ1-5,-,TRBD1,CASSPGQGAGQPQHF,TGTGCCAGCAGTCCGGGACAGGGGGCCGGGCAGCCCCAGCATTTT
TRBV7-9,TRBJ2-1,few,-,CASSLSRGEEQFF,TGTGCCAGCAGCTTATCTAGGGGGGAGGAGCAGTTCTTC
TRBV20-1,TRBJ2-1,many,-,CSASHGGPPYNEQFF,TGCAGTGCTAGCCACGGGGGGCCGCCCTACAATGAGCAGTTCTTC
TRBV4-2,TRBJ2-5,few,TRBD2,CASSQGDSSGGTQETQYF,TGTGCCAGCAGCCAAGGCGATTCTAGCGGGGGGACACAAGAGACCCAGTACTTC
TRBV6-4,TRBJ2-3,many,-,CASSDSATDTQYF,TGTGCCAGCAGTGACTCCGCAACAGATACGCAGTATTTT
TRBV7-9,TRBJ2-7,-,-,CASSLGSTVLSYEQYF,TGTGCCAGCAGCTTAGGTTCGACAGTGCTCTCCTACGAGCAGTACTTC
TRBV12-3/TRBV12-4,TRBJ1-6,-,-,CASRQDTGLGSPLHF,TGTGCCAGCAGACAAGACACAGGGTTAGGTTCACCCCTCCACTTT
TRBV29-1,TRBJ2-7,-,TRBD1,CSVMTGRGEQYF,TGCAGCGTTATGACAGGGCGAGGGGAGCAGTACTTC
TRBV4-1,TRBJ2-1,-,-,CASSQRVAEQFF,TGCGCCAGCAGCCAAAGGGTTGCGGAGCAGTTCTTC
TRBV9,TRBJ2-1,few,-,CASSVNPQGSSYNEQFF,TGTGCCAGCAGCGTAAACCCCCAGGGGAGCTCCTACAATGAGCAGTTCTTC
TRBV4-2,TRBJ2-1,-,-,CASSQDIAPNSNEQFF,TGTGCCAGCAGCCAAGATATCGCTCCAAATTCCAATGAGCAGTTCTTC
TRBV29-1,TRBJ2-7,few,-,CSVAGTESSYEQYF,TGCAGCGTGGCCGGGACCGAAAGCTCCTACGAGCAGTACTTC
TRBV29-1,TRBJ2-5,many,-,CSVVRDIQETQYF,TGCAGCGTTGTGAGGGACATACAAGAGACCCAGTACTTC
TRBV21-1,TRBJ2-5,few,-,CASSRALWQTQETQYF,TGTGCCAGCAGCAGGGCCTTGTGGCAGACCCAAGAGACCCAGTACTTC